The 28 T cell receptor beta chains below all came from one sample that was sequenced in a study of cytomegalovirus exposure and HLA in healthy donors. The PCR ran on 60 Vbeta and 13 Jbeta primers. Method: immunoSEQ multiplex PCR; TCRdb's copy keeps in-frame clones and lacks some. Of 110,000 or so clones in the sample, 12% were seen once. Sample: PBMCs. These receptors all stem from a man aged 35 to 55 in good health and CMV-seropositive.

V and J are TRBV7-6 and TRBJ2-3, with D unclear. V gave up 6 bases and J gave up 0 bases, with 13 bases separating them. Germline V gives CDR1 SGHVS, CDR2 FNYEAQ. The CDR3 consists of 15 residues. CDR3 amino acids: CASSLGTHSTDTQYF. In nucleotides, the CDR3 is TGTGCCAGCAGTTTGGGCACTCATAGCACAGATACGCAGTATTTT.

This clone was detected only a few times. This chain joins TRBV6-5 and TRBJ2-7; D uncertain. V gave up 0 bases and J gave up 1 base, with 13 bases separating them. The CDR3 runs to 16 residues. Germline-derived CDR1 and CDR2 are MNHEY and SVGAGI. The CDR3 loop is CASSYSNRSASYEQYF. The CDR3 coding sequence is TGTGCCAGCAGTTACTCGAACCGGTCCGCTTCCTACGAGCAGTACTTC.

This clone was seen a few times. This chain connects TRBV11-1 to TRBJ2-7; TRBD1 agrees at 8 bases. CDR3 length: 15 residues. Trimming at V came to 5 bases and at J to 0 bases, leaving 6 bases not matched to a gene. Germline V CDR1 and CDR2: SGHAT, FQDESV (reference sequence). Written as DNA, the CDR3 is TGTGCCAGCAGCGCAACCGGGACAGGCTCCTACGAGCAGTACTTC. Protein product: CASSATGTGSYEQYF. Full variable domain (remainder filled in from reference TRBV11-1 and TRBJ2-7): EAEVAQSPRYKITEKSQAVAFWCDPISGHATLYWYRQILGQGPELLVQFQDESVVDDSQLPKDRFSAERLKGVDSTLKIQPAELGDSAMYLCASSATGTGSYEQYFGPGTRLTVT.

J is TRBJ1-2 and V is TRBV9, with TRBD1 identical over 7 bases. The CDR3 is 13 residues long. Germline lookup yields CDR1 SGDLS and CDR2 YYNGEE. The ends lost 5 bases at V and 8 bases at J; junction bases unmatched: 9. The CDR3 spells CASRRGTDRGYTF. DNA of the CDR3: TGTGCCAGCAGGCGAGGGACAGATCGCGGCTACACCTTC. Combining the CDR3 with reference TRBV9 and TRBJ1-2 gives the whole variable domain DSGVTQTPKHLITATGQRVTLRCSPRSGDLSVYWYQQSLDQGLQFLIQYYNGEERAKGNILERFSAQQFPDLHSELNLSSLELGDSALYFCASRRGTDRGYTFGSGTRLTVV.

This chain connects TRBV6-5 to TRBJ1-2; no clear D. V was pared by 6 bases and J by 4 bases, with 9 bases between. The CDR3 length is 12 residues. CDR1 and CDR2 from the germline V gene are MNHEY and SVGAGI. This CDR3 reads CASRQSPYGYTF. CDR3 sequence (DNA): TGTGCCAGCAGACAGAGCCCCTATGGCTACACCTTC.

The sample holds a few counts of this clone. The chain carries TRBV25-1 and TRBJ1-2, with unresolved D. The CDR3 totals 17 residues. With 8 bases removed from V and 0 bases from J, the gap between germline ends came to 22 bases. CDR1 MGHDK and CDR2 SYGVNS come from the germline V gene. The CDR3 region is CASSAVGFEGTNYGYTF. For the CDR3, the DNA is TGTGCCAGCTCCGCGGTGGGATTTGAGGGAACTAACTATGGCTACACCTTC.

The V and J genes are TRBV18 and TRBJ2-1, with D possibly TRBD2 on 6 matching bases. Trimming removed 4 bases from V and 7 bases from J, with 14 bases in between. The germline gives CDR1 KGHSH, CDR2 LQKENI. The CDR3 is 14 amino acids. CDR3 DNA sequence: TGTGCCAGCTCACTCCTGCGGGCGGGGAATGAGCAGTTCTTC. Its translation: CASSLLRAGNEQFF.

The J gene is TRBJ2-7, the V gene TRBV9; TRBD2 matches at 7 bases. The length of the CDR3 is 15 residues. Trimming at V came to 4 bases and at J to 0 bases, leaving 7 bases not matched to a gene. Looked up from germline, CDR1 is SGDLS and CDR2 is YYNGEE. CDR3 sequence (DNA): TGTGCCAGCAGCCAGGCCGGGACTACCTCCTACGAGCAGTACTTC. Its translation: CASSQAGTTSYEQYF.

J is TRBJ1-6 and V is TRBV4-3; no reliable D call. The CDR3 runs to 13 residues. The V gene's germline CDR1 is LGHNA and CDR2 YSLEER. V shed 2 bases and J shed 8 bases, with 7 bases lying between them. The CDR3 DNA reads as TGCGCCAGCAGCCAATTCCCCGATTCACCCCTCCACTTT. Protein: CASSQFPDSPLHF.

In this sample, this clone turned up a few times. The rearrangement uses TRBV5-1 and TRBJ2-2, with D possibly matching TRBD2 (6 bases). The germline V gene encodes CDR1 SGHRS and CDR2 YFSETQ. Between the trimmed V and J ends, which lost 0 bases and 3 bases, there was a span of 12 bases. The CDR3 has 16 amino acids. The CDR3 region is CASSLGLAQHTGELFF. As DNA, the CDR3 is TGCGCCAGCAGCTTGGGCCTAGCGCAACACACCGGGGAGCTGTTTTTT.

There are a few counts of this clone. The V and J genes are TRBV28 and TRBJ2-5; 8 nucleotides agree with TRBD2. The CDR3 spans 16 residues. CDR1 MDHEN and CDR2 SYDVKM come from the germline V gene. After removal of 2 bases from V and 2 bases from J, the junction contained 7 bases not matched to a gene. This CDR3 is CASSLLGGRIQETQYF. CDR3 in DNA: TGTGCCAGCAGTTTACTGGGCGGGAGGATACAAGAGACCCAGTACTTC.

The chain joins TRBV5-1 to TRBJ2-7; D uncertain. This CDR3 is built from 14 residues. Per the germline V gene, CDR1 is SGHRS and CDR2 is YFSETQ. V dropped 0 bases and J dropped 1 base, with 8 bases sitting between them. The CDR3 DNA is TGCGCCAGCAGCTTGGCGTCAGGTTCCTACGAGCAGTACTTC. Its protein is CASSLASGSYEQYF. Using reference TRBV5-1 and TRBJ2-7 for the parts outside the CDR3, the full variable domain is KAGVTQTPRYLIKTRGQQVTLSCSPISGHRSVSWYQQTPGQGLQFLFEYFSETQRNKGNFPGRFSGRQFSNSRSEMNVSTLELGDSALYLCASSLASGSYEQYFGPGTRLTVT.

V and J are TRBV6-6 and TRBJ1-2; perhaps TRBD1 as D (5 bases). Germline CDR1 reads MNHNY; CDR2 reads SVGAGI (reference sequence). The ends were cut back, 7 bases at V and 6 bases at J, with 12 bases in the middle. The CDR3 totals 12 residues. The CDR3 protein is CASISRVDGYTF. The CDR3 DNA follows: TGTGCCAGCATTAGCAGGGTGGATGGCTACACCTTC.

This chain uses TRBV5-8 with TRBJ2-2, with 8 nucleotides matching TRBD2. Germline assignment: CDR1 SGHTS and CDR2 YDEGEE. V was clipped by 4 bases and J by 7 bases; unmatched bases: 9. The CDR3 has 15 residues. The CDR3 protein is CASSGPGLVHGELFF. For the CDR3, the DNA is TGTGCCAGCAGCGGACCGGGACTAGTTCACGGGGAGCTGTTTTTT.

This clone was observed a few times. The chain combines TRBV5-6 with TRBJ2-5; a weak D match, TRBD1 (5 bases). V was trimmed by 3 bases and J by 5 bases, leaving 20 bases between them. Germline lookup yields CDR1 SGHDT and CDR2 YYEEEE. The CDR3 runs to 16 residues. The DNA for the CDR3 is TGTGCCAGCAGCTCGTTCTTTTACCGCGCAGGGGAGACCCAGTACTTC. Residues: CASSSFFYRAGETQYF.

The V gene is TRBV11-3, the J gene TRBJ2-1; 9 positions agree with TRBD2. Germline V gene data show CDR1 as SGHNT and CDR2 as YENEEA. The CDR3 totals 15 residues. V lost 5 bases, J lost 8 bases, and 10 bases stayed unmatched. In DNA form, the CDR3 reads TGTGCCAGCAGCCTAGGCGGGAGGGCCAGTCATGAGCAGTTCTTC. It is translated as CASSLGGRASHEQFF.

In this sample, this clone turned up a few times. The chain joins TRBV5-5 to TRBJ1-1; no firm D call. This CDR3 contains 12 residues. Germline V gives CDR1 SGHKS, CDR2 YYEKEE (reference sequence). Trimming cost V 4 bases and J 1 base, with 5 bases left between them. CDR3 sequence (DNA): TGTGCCAGCAGCGCGAGGAACACTGAAGCTTTCTTT. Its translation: CASSARNTEAFF.

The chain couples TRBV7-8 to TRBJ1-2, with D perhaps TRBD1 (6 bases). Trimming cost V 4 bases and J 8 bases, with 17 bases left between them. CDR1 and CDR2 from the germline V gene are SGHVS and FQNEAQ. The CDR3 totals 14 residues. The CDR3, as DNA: TGTGCCAGCAGCTCCCTCCGGGACATAAGGGGCTACACCTTC. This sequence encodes CASSSLRDIRGYTF.

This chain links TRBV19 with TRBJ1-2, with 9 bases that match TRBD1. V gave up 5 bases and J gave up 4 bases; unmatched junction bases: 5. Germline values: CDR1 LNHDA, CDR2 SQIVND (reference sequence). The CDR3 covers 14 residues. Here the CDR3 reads CASSPTGGAYGYTF. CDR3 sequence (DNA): TGTGCCAGTAGTCCGACAGGGGGAGCCTATGGCTACACCTTC.

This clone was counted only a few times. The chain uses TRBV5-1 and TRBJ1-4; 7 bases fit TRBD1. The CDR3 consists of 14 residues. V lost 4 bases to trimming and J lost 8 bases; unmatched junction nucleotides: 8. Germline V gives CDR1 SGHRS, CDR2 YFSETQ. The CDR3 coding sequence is TGCGCCAGCAGCCCGGGACAGCAGAGGGAAAAACTGTTTTTT. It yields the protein CASSPGQQREKLFF. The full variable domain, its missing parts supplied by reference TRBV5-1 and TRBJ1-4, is KAGVTQTPRYLIKTRGQQVTLSCSPISGHRSVSWYQQTPGQGLQFLFEYFSETQRNKGNFPGRFSGRQFSNSRSEMNVSTLELGDSALYLCASSPGQQREKLFFGSGTQLSVL.

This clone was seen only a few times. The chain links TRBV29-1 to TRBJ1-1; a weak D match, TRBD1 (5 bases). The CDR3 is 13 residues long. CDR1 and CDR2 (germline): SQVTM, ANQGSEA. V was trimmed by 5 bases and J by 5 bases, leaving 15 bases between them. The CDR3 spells CSVTHHGGTEAFF. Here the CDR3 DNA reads TGCAGCGTTACCCACCACGGGGGGACTGAAGCTTTCTTT.

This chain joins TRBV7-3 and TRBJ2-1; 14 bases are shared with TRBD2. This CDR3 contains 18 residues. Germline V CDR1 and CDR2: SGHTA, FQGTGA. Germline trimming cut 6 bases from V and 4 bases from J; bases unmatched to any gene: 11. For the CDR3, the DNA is TGTGCCAGCAGTTCCTATTTCGGACTAGCGGGAGGATACAATGAGCAGTTCTTC. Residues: CASSSYFGLAGGYNEQFF.

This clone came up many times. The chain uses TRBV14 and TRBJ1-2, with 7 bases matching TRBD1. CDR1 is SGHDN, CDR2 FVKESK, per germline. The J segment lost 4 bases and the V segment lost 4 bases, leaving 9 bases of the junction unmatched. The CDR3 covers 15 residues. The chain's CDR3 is CASSPTGTIGYGYTF. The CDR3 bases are TGTGCCAGCAGCCCGACAGGGACGATCGGCTATGGCTACACCTTC.

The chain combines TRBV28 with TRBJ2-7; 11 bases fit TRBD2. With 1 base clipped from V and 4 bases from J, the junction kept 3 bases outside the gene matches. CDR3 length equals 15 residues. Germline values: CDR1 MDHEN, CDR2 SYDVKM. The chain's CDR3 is CASSLSGLAGYEQYF. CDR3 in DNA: TGTGCCAGCAGTTTATCCGGACTAGCGGGTTACGAGCAGTACTTC. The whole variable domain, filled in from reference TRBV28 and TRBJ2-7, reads DVKVTQSSRYLVKRTGEKVFLECVQDMDHENMFWYRQDPGLGLRLIYFSYDVKMKEKGDIPEGYSVSREKKERFSLILESASTNQTSMYLCASSLSGLAGYEQYFGPGTRLTVT.

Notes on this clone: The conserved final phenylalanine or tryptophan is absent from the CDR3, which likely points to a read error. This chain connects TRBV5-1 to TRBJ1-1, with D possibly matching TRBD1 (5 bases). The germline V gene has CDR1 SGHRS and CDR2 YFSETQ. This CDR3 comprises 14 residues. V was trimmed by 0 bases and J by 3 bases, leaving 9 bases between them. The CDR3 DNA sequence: TGCGCCAGCAGCTTGGGGGGCCTTTACACTGAAGCTTTCGTT. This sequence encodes CASSLGGLYTEAFV.

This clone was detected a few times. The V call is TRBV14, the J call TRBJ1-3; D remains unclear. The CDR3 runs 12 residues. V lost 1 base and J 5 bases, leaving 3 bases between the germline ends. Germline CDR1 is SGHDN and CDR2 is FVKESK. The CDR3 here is CASSQVRNTIYF. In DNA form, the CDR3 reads TGTGCCAGCAGCCAAGTCAGAAACACCATATATTTT. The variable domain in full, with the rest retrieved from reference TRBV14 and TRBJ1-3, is EAGVTQFPSHSVIEKGQTVTLRCDPISGHDNLYWYRRVMGKEIKFLLHFVKESKQDESGMPNNRFLAERTGGTYSTLKVQPAELEDSGVYFCASSQVRNTIYFGEGSWLTVV.

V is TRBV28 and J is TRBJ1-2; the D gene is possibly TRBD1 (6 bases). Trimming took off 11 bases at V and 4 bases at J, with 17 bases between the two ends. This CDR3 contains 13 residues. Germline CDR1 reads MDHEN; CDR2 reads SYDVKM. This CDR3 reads CALRGTTSYGYTF. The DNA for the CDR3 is TGTGCCTTAAGGGGGACAACAAGCTATGGCTACACCTTC.

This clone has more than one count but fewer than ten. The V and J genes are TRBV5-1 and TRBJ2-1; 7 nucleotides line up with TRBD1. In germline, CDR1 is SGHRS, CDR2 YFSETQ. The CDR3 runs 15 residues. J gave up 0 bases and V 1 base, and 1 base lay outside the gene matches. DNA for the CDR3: TGCGCCAGCAGCTTGAGGGACAGCTCCTACAATGAGCAGTTCTTC. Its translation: CASSLRDSSYNEQFF.